This T cell receptor beta chain was identified during a study of blood T cell repertoires in COVID-19. On the study more broadly: The United States, Italy and Spain supplied acute and convalescent COVID-19 samples. From T cells, B-cell-depleted T cells, or PBMCs came the material, which was cDNA or gDNA.

Trimming took 5 bases from V and 8 from J, leaving 13 bases between them. This CDR3 contains 13 residues. CDR1 is MNHEY, CDR2 SVGAGI, per germline. In the original processing: It was from reference gene primer amplification that nucleated cell counts were estimated. TCRdb's table, derived via immunoSEQ multiplex PCR, lists solely in-frame clones and lacks some. D and trimming were read from the DNA, whereas the V and J calls and clone size are those reported in that table. The sample records 350,000 to 450,000 clones, 70% to 90% being singletons. The chain couples TRBV6-5 to TRBJ2-1, with D tentatively TRBD2 (5 bases). The sequenced material came from peripheral blood. This clonotype originated in a man aged 40-49 years with acute or convalescent COVID-19. CDR3 in DNA: TGTGCCAGCAGTACCCTAGCAGGCCATGAGCAGTTCTTC. It specifies CASSTLAGHEQFF.